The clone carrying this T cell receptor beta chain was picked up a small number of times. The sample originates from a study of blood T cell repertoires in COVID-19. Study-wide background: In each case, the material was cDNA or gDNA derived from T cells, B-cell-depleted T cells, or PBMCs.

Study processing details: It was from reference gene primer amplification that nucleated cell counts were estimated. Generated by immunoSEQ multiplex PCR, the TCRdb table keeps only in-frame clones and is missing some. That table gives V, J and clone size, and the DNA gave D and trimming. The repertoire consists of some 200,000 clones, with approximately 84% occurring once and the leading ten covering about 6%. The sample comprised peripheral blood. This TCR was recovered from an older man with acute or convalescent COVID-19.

This chain's CDR3 is CASITGNYGYTF. In DNA form, the CDR3 reads TGTGCCAGTATCACAGGGAACTATGGCTACACCTTC. V and J are TRBV19 and TRBJ1-2; D perhaps matches TRBD1 (6 bases). The CDR3 totals 12 residues. V lost 7 bases, J lost 2 bases, and 8 bases lay in between. The germline V gene encodes CDR1 LNHDA and CDR2 SQIVND (reference sequence).